Shown below are 28 T cell receptor beta chains from a single sample sequenced in a study of blood T cell repertoires in COVID-19. Clones were read by immunoSEQ multiplex PCR, and TCRdb kept only the in-frame ones, dropping some. The sample gives some 270,000 clones, roughly 91% of which show up once; 1.9% is in the top ten. The sequencing input was PBMCs or T cells enriched from blood (not recorded which). Receptor source: a woman in her fifties or sixties who had recovered from COVID-19.

The chain is built from TRBV24-1 and TRBJ2-1; 8 nucleotides agree with TRBD2. Germline CDR1 and CDR2: KGHDR and SFDVKD. With 4 bases clipped from V and 0 bases from J, the junction kept 10 bases outside the gene matches. The CDR3 totals 18 residues. CDR3 region: CATSEPLTSARSYNEQFF. CDR3 nucleotide sequence: TGTGCCACCAGTGAACCCCTGACTAGCGCCCGCTCCTACAATGAGCAGTTCTTC.

The rearrangement uses TRBV5-1 and TRBJ1-5; D uncertain. This CDR3 is built from 15 residues. Germline V gives CDR1 SGHRS, CDR2 YFSETQ. The V and J ends lost 4 bases and 3 bases respectively, with 14 bases between them. The chain's CDR3 is CASSAGESPNQPQHF. In DNA, the CDR3 is TGCGCCAGCAGCGCCGGGGAAAGTCCCAATCAGCCCCAGCATTTT.

A note on this clone: In the same sample, other DNA sequences code for this CDR3. V is TRBV5-6 and J is TRBJ2-5; D uncertain. Germline V lookup: CDR1 SGHDT, CDR2 YYEEEE. This CDR3 has 13 residues. Trimming removed 0 bases from V and 3 bases from J, with 6 bases in between. CDR3 region: CASSLELKETQYF. The CDR3 DNA reads TGTGCCAGCAGCTTGGAACTGAAAGAGACCCAGTACTTC.

The V gene is TRBV30, the J gene TRBJ2-7; D is perhaps TRBD1 (6 bases). The CDR3 totals 12 residues. Germline CDR1 and CDR2: GTSNPN and SVGIG (reference sequence). Deletions cut 2 bases from V and 3 bases from J, with 8 bases between. CDR3 sequence: CAWSWTDYEQYF. CDR3 DNA sequence: TGTGCCTGGAGTTGGACAGACTACGAGCAGTACTTC. Complete variable domain (other parts from reference TRBV30 and TRBJ2-7): SQTIHQWPATLVQPVGSPLSLECTVEGTSNPNLYWYRQAAGRGLQLLFYSVGIGQISSEVPQNLSASRPQDRQFILSSKKLLLSDSGFYLCAWSWTDYEQYFGPGTRLTVT.

This clone was counted a few times. The chain is built from TRBV28 and TRBJ1-2, with 10 bases aligning to TRBD1. This CDR3 has 16 amino acids. Germline trimming cut 7 bases from V and 4 bases from J; bases unmatched to any gene: 12. CDR1 and CDR2 from the germline V gene are MDHEN and SYDVKM. The chain's CDR3 is CASTPGTGEIIYGYTF. CDR3 nucleotides: TGTGCCAGCACCCCGGGGACAGGGGAAATTATCTATGGCTACACCTTC.

This clone was observed once. This sequence joins TRBV6-5 and TRBJ2-1; D possibly corresponds to TRBD1 (6 bases). Trimming pared 2 bases from V and 3 bases from J, leaving 11 bases between. CDR1 MNHEY and CDR2 SVGAGI come from the germline V gene. The CDR3 consists of 15 residues. Here the CDR3 reads CASSYGGNYYNEQFF. The CDR3 DNA reads TGTGCCAGCAGTTACGGGGGCAATTACTACAATGAGCAGTTCTTC.

The rearrangement links TRBV2 to TRBJ1-1, with 8 bases fitting TRBD1. CDR3 length equals 15 residues. J gave up 3 bases and V 2 bases, and 5 bases lay outside the gene matches. In germline, CDR1 is SNHLY, CDR2 FYNNEI. Written as DNA, the CDR3 is TGTGCCAGCAGTGAAAGACAGGGGAGCTACACTGAAGCTTTCTTT. Amino acid sequence: CASSERQGSYTEAFF.

This sequence joins TRBV28 and TRBJ1-1; 10 nucleotides agree with TRBD1. CDR3 size: 12 residues. V trimming: 7 bases; J trimming: 9 bases; junction bases outside the gene matches: 5. Germline loops: CDR1 MDHEN, CDR2 SYDVKM. This CDR3 reads CASIRTGGQAFF. CDR3 sequence (DNA): TGTGCCAGCATCAGGACAGGGGGACAAGCTTTCTTT.

V and J are TRBV30 and TRBJ2-1; 9 positions match TRBD2. The ends lost 5 bases at V and 0 bases at J; junction bases unmatched: 23. CDR3 length: 21 residues. The germline V gene encodes CDR1 GTSNPN and CDR2 SVGIG (reference sequence). CDR3 protein: CAWVGWDIASGARGSYNEQFF. For the CDR3, the DNA is TGTGCCTGGGTCGGGTGGGACATAGCTAGCGGGGCAAGGGGCTCCTACAATGAGCAGTTCTTC. The full variable domain, rest sourced from reference TRBV30 and TRBJ2-1, is SQTIHQWPATLVQPVGSPLSLECTVEGTSNPNLYWYRQAAGRGLQLLFYSVGIGQISSEVPQNLSASRPQDRQFILSSKKLLLSDSGFYLCAWVGWDIASGARGSYNEQFFGPGTRLTVL.

This chain uses TRBV3-1 (or the pseudogene TRBV3-2) with TRBJ2-1; the D is unclear. The CDR3 extends over 12 amino acids. The germline gives CDR1 LGHDT, CDR2 YNNKEL (reference sequence). Trimming stripped 0 bases from V and 9 bases from J, with 6 bases between. CDR3 nucleotide sequence: TGTGCCAGCAGCCAAGAATCGAGTGAGCAGTTCTTC. Its translation is CASSQESSEQFF.

This chain connects TRBV3-1 (or the pseudogene TRBV3-2) to TRBJ1-2; maybe TRBD1 (5 bases). Germline CDR1 and CDR2: LGHDT and YNNKEL (reference sequence). The CDR3 is made up of 15 amino acids. The V end was cut by 0 bases, the J end by 5 bases, with 13 bases between. The DNA of the CDR3 is TGTGCCAGCAGCCAAGATCTCAGGGCTGGGTATGGCTACACCTTC. Translating gives CASSQDLRAGYGYTF.

At least ten counts were recorded for this clone. The chain recombines TRBV4-2 with TRBJ2-7; 7 bases map to TRBD2. V dropped 1 base and J dropped 2; count of bases not matched to a gene: 8. There are 16 residues in the CDR3. Germline assignment: CDR1 LGHNA and CDR2 YNFKEQ. CDR3 nucleotide sequence: TGTGCCAGCAGCCAAGGAGAAACGGGGGGTCCCTACGAGCAGTACTTC. Protein sequence: CASSQGETGGPYEQYF.

CDR3 DNA sequence: TGTGCCAGTAGCTGGAGTACGCTCTCCTACAATGAGCAGTTCTTC. Protein product: CASSWSTLSYNEQFF. The J gene is TRBJ2-1, the V gene TRBV19; D gene uncertain. Germline V lookup: CDR1 LNHDA, CDR2 SQIVND (reference sequence). V was pared by 6 bases and J by 0 bases, with 12 bases between. The CDR3 totals 15 residues. The full variable domain, completed using reference TRBV19 and TRBJ2-1, is DGGITQSPKYLFRKEGQNVTLSCEQNLNHDAMYWYRQDPGQGLRLIYYSQIVNDFQKGDIAEGYSVSREKKESFPLTVTSAQKNPTAFYLCASSWSTLSYNEQFFGPGTRLTVL.

V and J are TRBV11-3 and TRBJ1-1; 7 nucleotides agree with TRBD1. The CDR3 contains 15 residues. Germline trimming cut 5 bases from V and 1 base from J; bases unmatched to any gene: 7. From germline, CDR1 is SGHNT and CDR2 YENEEA. The CDR3 loop is CASSVPRGENTEAFF. CDR3 bases: TGTGCCAGCAGCGTCCCCAGGGGGGAGAACACTGAAGCTTTCTTT.

The chain has TRBV19 and TRBJ1-5, with TRBD1 identical over 7 bases. Per the germline V gene, CDR1 is LNHDA and CDR2 is SQIVND (reference sequence). After removal of 6 bases from V and 5 bases from J, the junction contained 7 bases not matched to a gene. The CDR3 consists of 14 residues. The CDR3 sequence: CASSLTGPHQPQHF. In DNA form, the CDR3 reads TGTGCCAGTAGCCTGACAGGGCCACATCAGCCCCAGCATTTT.

This chain uses TRBV11-2 with TRBJ2-1; 12 bases match TRBD2. V lost 5 bases to trimming and J lost 7 bases; unmatched junction nucleotides: 6. The CDR3 sequence is 15 residues long. Per the germline V gene, CDR1 is SGHAT and CDR2 is FQNNGV. The CDR3 DNA follows: TGTGCCAGCAGCCTAGCGGGAGGGAGAGGGAATGAGCAGTTCTTC. It specifies CASSLAGGRGNEQFF.

The V gene is TRBV19, the J gene TRBJ2-5, with D perhaps matching TRBD2 (5 bases). This CDR3 comprises 13 residues. Germline V gives CDR1 LNHDA, CDR2 SQIVND (reference sequence). V shed 6 bases and J shed 5 bases, with 13 bases lying between them. The CDR3 loop is CASRLRGSETQYF. For the CDR3, the DNA is TGTGCCAGTAGACTGCGAGGGTCGGAGACCCAGTACTTC. The full variable domain, with the rest looked up from reference TRBV19 and TRBJ2-5, is DGGITQSPKYLFRKEGQNVTLSCEQNLNHDAMYWYRQDPGQGLRLIYYSQIVNDFQKGDIAEGYSVSREKKESFPLTVTSAQKNPTAFYLCASRLRGSETQYFGPGTRLLVL.

The chain recombines TRBV6-5 with TRBJ2-2, with 8 bases fitting TRBD2. The CDR3 is made up of 14 amino acids. Germline V gene lookup returns CDR1 MNHEY and CDR2 SVGAGI. Germline trimming cut 9 bases from V and 0 bases from J; bases unmatched to any gene: 3. CDR3 sequence: CASREGPNTGELFF. In nucleotides, the CDR3 is TGTGCCAGTCGGGAGGGACCGAACACCGGGGAGCTGTTTTTT.

This clone came up once. This chain joins TRBV28 and TRBJ1-6; D remains ambiguous. This CDR3 has 13 amino acids. Germline V gene data show CDR1 as MDHEN and CDR2 as SYDVKM. V gave up 7 bases and J gave up 14 bases, with 18 bases separating them. Here the CDR3 reads CASIGPGGRALHF. The CDR3 nucleotides are TGTGCCAGCATAGGACCGGGAGGTCGAGCCCTCCACTTT.

This clone was recorded a few times. CDR3 sequence (DNA): TGTGCCAGCAGCCCCCCGGGATGGGACACCGGGGAGCTGTTTTTT. Protein product: CASSPPGWDTGELFF. The rearrangement joins TRBV7-3 to TRBJ2-2, with D tentatively TRBD2 (5 bases). Trimming cost V 5 bases and J 3 bases, with 13 bases left between them. There are 15 residues in the CDR3. From germline, CDR1 is SGHTA and CDR2 FQGTGA.

The chain is built from TRBV4-1 and TRBJ1-2; maybe TRBD1 (6 bases). The CDR3 has 14 amino acids. Trimming stripped 4 bases from V and 4 bases from J, with 13 bases between. Germline V gene lookup returns CDR1 MGHRA and CDR2 YSYEKL. The CDR3 region is CASSPSQGVYGYTF. The CDR3 DNA reads as TGCGCCAGCAGCCCGTCACAGGGAGTCTATGGCTACACCTTC.

The gene calls are TRBV7-9 and TRBJ2-2, with D possibly matching TRBD1 (6 bases). CDR1 and CDR2 from the germline V gene are SEHNR and FQNEAQ (reference sequence). The CDR3 length is 13 residues. V lost 11 bases and J 6 bases, leaving 16 bases between the germline ends. The CDR3 region is CAGDVQGPGELFF. In nucleotides, the CDR3 is TGTGCCGGAGATGTACAGGGTCCCGGGGAGCTGTTTTTT.

The chain is built from TRBV7-3 and TRBJ1-4; 9 bases line up with TRBD1. CDR1 is SGHTA, CDR2 FQGTGA, per germline. The CDR3 consists of 16 residues. V trimming: 5 bases; J trimming: 5 bases; junction bases outside the gene matches: 9. The CDR3 spells CASSPTGTGQNEKLFF. The CDR3 nucleotides read TGTGCCAGCAGCCCGACCGGGACAGGGCAAAATGAAAAACTGTTTTTT.

The chain combines TRBV3-1 (or the pseudogene TRBV3-2) with TRBJ2-5; 7 nucleotides agree with TRBD2. The CDR3 sequence is 16 residues long. V lost 0 bases and J lost 2; bases outside the gene matches: 6. Germline V gives CDR1 LGHDT, CDR2 YNNKEL (reference sequence). The CDR3 DNA sequence: TGTGCCAGCAGCCAAGATTTAGGGACTAAACAAGAGACCCAGTACTTC. It translates to CASSQDLGTKQETQYF.

The chain carries TRBV7-8 and TRBJ1-1; 7 bases agree with TRBD1. The J segment lost 6 bases and the V segment lost 5 bases, leaving 9 bases of the junction unmatched. The CDR3 is 14 amino acids. Germline V gives CDR1 SGHVS, CDR2 FQNEAQ. The CDR3, as DNA: TGTGCCAGCAGCGTTCACAGGGGTGTTTCTGAAGCTTTCTTT. Amino acids: CASSVHRGVSEAFF.

V is TRBV27 and J is TRBJ1-6, with D possibly matching TRBD1 (5 bases). The V end lost 11 bases, the J end lost 9 bases, and 23 bases lay between the germline ends. CDR1 and CDR2 from the germline V gene are MNHEY and SMNVEV (reference sequence). The CDR3 is 15 amino acids. The CDR3 protein is CASMGGGRYGSPLHF. CDR3 nucleotides: TGTGCCTCCATGGGGGGGGGAAGATATGGTTCACCCCTCCACTTT.

The chain joins TRBV2 to TRBJ1-2; 9 positions agree with TRBD1. The CDR3 sequence is 15 residues long. Trimming removed 3 bases from V and 4 bases from J; junction bases left unmatched: 6. The V gene's germline CDR1 is SNHLY and CDR2 FYNNEI. CDR3 in amino acids: CASSDGRDRAYGYTF. CDR3 bases: TGTGCCAGCAGTGATGGTAGGGACAGGGCCTATGGCTACACCTTC. Full variable domain (remainder filled in from reference TRBV2 and TRBJ1-2): EPEVTQTPSHQVTQMGQEVILRCVPISNHLYFYWYRQILGQKVEFLVSFYNNEISEKSEIFDDQFSVERPDGSNFTLKIRSTKLEDSAMYFCASSDGRDRAYGYTFGSGTRLTVV.

V gene TRBV29-1 combines with J gene TRBJ2-3, with D tentatively TRBD1 (6 bases). This CDR3 is built from 12 residues. The V and J ends lost 4 bases and 5 bases respectively, with 10 bases between them. Germline-derived CDR1 and CDR2 are SQVTM and ANQGSEA. CDR3 DNA: TGCAGCGTTGGAGGCAGGGGAGATACGCAGTATTTT. It encodes CSVGGRGDTQYF.